This TCR beta chain was documented in a study of a mutant IDH1 vaccine in newly diagnosed glioma. Across the study: Those enrolled had earlier been treated with radiotherapy, temozolomide, or both, mostly both.

The method was immunoSEQ multiplex PCR; TCRdb's version includes in-frame clones alone and lacks a portion of them. This table holds about 94,000 clones, 85% to 90% found once. The CDR3 is made up of 15 amino acids. Deletions cut 5 bases from V and 6 bases from J, with 18 bases between. Germline CDR1 and CDR2: MDHEN and SYDVKM. As regards this clone: What it binds is unknown.

Time point given: week 47, end of study. In every dose of vaccine, 300 ug of mutant IDH1 20-mer peptide was given alongside topical imiquimod. This receptor was obtained from a woman aged 45-59 years with glioma. This sequence joins TRBV28 and TRBJ2-3, with a weak D call TRBD2 (6 bases). The source was PBMCs, collected from a glioma patient whose treatment included an IDH1 peptide vaccine. CDR3 sequence (DNA): TGTGCCAGCAGTGTGCCCGGGGCAGGGAGGGATACGCAGTATTTT. Its translation: CASSVPGAGRDTQYF.